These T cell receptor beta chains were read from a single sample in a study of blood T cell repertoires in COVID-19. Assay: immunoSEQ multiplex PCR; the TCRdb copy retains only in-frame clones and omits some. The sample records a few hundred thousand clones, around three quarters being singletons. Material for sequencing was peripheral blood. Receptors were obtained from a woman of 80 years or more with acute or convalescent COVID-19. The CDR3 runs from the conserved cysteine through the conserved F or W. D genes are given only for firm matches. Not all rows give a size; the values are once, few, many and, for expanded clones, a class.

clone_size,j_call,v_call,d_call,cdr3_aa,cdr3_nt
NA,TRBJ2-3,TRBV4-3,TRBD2,CASSQDYRRGGATDTQYF,TGCGCCAGCAGCCAAGATTACCGGCGGGGGGGGGCCACAGATACGCAGTATTTT
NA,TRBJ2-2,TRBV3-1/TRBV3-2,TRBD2,CASSPLAGVHTGELFF,TGTGCCAGCAGCCCGCTAGCGGGGGTTCACACCGGGGAGCTGTTTTTT
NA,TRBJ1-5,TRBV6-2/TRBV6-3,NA,CASSYSRASSLRGNQPQHF,TGTGCCAGCAGTTATTCCAGGGCTTCATCACTAAGGGGGAATCAGCCCCAGCATTTT
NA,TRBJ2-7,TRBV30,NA,CAWSPGTSHTEQYF,TGTGCCTGGAGTCCCGGGACAAGTCATACCGAGCAGTACTTC
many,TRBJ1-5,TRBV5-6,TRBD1,CASSRTGADQPQHF,TGTGCCAGCAGCCGTACAGGGGCGGATCAGCCCCAGCATTTT
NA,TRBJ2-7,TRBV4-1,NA,CASSQEGTFYEQYF,TGCGCCAGCAGCCAAGAAGGGACATTCTACGAGCAGTACTTC
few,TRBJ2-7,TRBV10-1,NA,CASSESGGRSSYEQYF,TGCGCCAGCAGTGAGTCCGGAGGACGCAGCTCCTACGAGCAGTACTTC
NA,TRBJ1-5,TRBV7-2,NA,CASSLAQGSNQPQHF,TGTGCCAGCAGCTTAGCGCAGGGTAGCAATCAGCCCCAGCATTTT
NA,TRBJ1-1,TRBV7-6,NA,CASSLLMGLPGEYTEAFF,TGTGCCAGCAGCCTCCTGATGGGCCTTCCAGGGGAGTACACTGAAGCTTTCTTT
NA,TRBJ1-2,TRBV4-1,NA,CASSQEGREPYGYTF,TGCGCCAGCAGCCAAGAGGGCAGGGAACCCTATGGCTACACCTTC
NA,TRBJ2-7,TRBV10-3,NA,CAISESGSTRTYEQYF,TGTGCCATCAGTGAGTCGGGGAGCACGAGAACCTACGAGCAGTACTTC
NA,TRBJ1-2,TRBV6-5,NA,CATTTGYGYTF,TGTGCCACCACAACAGGGTATGGCTACACCTTC
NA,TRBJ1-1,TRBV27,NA,CASSRGQGPTWDVTEAFF,TGTGCCAGCAGTCGCGGTCAGGGGCCTACGTGGGATGTCACTGAAGCTTTCTTT
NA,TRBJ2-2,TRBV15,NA,CATSRDHLGATGELFF,TGTGCCACCAGCAGGGACCATCTAGGGGCCACCGGGGAGCTGTTTTTT
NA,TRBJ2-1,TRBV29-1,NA,CSVGFTPNEQFF,TGCAGCGTTGGTTTCACTCCCAATGAGCAGTTCTTC
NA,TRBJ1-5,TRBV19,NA,CASRVGPNSNQPQHF,TGTGCCAGTAGGGTCGGTCCAAATAGCAATCAGCCCCAGCATTTT
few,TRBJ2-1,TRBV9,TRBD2,CASSERGSSLYNEQFF,TGTGCCAGCAGCGAGCGGGGGAGCTCCCTCTACAATGAGCAGTTCTTC
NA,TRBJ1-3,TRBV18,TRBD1,CASSPGTGGENTIYF,TGTGCCAGCTCACCTGGGACAGGGGGTGAAAACACCATATATTTT
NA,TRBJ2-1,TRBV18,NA,CASSRNQQGNEQFF,TGTGCCAGCTCGCGCAACCAACAGGGTAATGAGCAGTTCTTC
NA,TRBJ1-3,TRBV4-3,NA,CASSQDPGQLGNTIYF,TGCGCCAGCAGCCAAGATCCAGGGCAATTAGGAAACACCATATATTTT
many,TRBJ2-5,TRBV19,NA,CASSISRGPQETQYF,TGTGCCAGTAGTATATCCAGGGGACCCCAAGAGACCCAGTACTTC
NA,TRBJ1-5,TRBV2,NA,CASPPFQGIEPQHF,TGTGCCAGTCCGCCGTTTCAGGGAATTGAGCCCCAGCATTTT
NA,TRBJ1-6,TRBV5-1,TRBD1,CASSYQQGSSNSPLHF,TGCGCCAGCAGCTACCAACAGGGGAGCTCTAATTCACCCCTCCACTTT
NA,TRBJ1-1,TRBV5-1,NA,CASSQQGPPYTEAFF,TGCGCCAGCAGTCAACAGGGACCGCCATACACTGAAGCTTTCTTT
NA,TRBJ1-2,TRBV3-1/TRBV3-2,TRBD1,CASSRSGTDYGYTF,TGTGCCAGCAGCCGATCCGGGACAGACTATGGCTACACCTTC
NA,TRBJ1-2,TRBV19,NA,CASSREVGPYGYTF,TGTGCCAGTAGTAGGGAAGTGGGGCCCTATGGCTACACCTTC
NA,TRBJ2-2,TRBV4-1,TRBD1,CASSQGGLGGQTGELFF,TGCGCCAGCAGCCAAGGGGGCTTAGGGGGACAGACCGGGGAGCTGTTTTTT
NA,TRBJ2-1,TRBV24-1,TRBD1,CATSDSGTGSYNEQFF,TGTGCCACCAGTGATTCCGGGACAGGGTCCTACAATGAGCAGTTCTTC
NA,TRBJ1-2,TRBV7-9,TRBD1,CASRQGGQGRGYTF,TGTGCCAGCAGACAAGGGGGACAGGGACGTGGCTACACCTTC
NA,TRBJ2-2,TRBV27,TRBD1,CASSLSRGQGFGELFF,TGTGCCAGCAGTTTATCGCGGGGACAGGGATTCGGGGAGCTGTTTTTT
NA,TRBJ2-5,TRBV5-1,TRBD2,CASSLLAQTSGRETQYF,TGCGCCAGCAGCTTGTTAGCCCAAACTAGCGGGAGAGAGACCCAGTACTTC
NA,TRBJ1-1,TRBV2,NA,CASSVGSGRTEAFF,TGTGCCAGCAGTGTGGGGTCAGGGAGGACTGAAGCTTTCTTT
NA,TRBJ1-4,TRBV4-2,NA,CASSQDRAVGGKLFF,TGTGCCAGCAGCCAAGATCGGGCGGTGGGGGGAAAACTGTTTTTT
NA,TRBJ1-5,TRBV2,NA,CASRTGQDQPQHF,TGTGCCAGCAGGACAGGTCAGGATCAGCCCCAGCATTTT
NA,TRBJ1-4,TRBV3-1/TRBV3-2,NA,CASSQDFGATNEKLFF,TGTGCCAGCAGCCAAGATTTCGGAGCAACTAATGAAAAACTGTTTTTT